This record covers a single T cell receptor beta chain. Assay used: immunoSEQ multiplex PCR; TCRdb lists only in-frame clones, some missing. The table has 210,000 or so clones, 81% seen once; the top ten hold about 9.8%. CDR3 length equals 17 residues. Trimming shortened V by 5 bases and J by 4 bases, and 20 bases separated the two germline ends. Germline loops: CDR1 KGHDR, CDR2 SFDVKD. The data belong to a study of blood T cell repertoires in COVID-19. This clonotype originated in a woman between 45 and 65 years old with acute COVID-19. V usage is TRBV24-1 and J usage is TRBJ2-1, with D perhaps matching TRBD2 (5 bases). Specimen: PBMCs or T cells enriched from blood (not recorded which). The CDR3 loop is CATSGRFLSADYNEQFF. In DNA, the CDR3 is TGTGCCACCAGTGGTCGGTTTTTATCAGCGGATTACAATGAGCAGTTCTTC.